The next 5 T cell receptor beta chains were all read from a single sample in a study of radiation and T cells in renal cell carcinoma. The time point: blood 2 weeks post-SBRT. Regarding treatment: 15 Gy SBRT to primary tumor, nephrectomy 4 weeks later. Sequenced by immunoSEQ multiplex PCR; TCRdb stores in-frame clones only, minus some. The sample has some 120,000 clones, 85% to 90% seen once. Sequencing was performed on blood, taken from a patient whose treatment included radiotherapy and nephrectomy. These receptors were taken from a woman between 65 and 79 years old with renal cell carcinoma.

The V and J genes are TRBV5-4 and TRBJ2-5; a possible D gene is TRBD1 (6 bases). Per the germline V gene, CDR1 is SGHNT and CDR2 is YYREEE (reference sequence). CDR3 length: 13 amino acids. Trimming cost V 4 bases and J 5 bases, with 12 bases left between them. The CDR3 coding sequence is TGTGCCAGCAGCCCCCCACAGGGCGAGACCCAGTACTTC. Its translation: CASSPPQGETQYF. Based on the CDR3 plus reference TRBV5-4 and TRBJ2-5, the full variable domain is ETGVTQSPTHLIKTRGQQVTLRCSSQSGHNTVSWYQQALGQGPQFIFQYYREEENGRGNFPPRFSGLQFPNYSSELNVNALELDDSALYLCASSPPQGETQYFGPGTRLLVL.

The chain uses TRBV7-8 and TRBJ2-3; D might be TRBD2 (6 bases). The V and J ends lost 0 bases and 10 bases respectively, with 11 bases between them. Germline CDR1 SGHVS, CDR2 FQNEAQ. CDR3 size: 13 residues. In DNA form, the CDR3 reads TGTGCCAGCAGCTTAGCGCGGAGGGCTGCGCAGTATTTT. It translates to CASSLARRAAQYF.

The chain is built from TRBV5-6 and TRBJ1-4, with D possibly TRBD1 on 5 matching bases. Trimming cost V 4 bases and J 3 bases, with 13 bases left between them. This CDR3 region has 15 residues. Germline CDR1 and CDR2: SGHDT and YYEEEE. The CDR3 reads CASSHEGLPNEKLFF. The CDR3 DNA reads TGTGCCAGCAGCCACGAGGGGCTTCCTAATGAAAAACTGTTTTTT.

The chain has TRBV5-1 and TRBJ2-4; either TRBD1 or TRBD2 may supply D (5 bases each). V was pared by 3 bases and J by 6 bases, with 13 bases between. The CDR3 has 14 amino acids. Germline V gives CDR1 SGHRS, CDR2 YFSETQ. In DNA form, the CDR3 reads TGCGCCAGCAGCTCATCGGGTGGGGGAAACATTCAGTACTTC. It encodes CASSSSGGGNIQYF.

The rearrangement links TRBV7-4 to TRBJ1-3; D ambiguous. The CDR3 totals 14 residues. The V gene lost 5 bases and the J gene lost 0 bases, with 8 bases spanning the gap. Germline V gene sequence: CDR1 SGHVT, CDR2 SQSDAQ. This CDR3 is CASSPGVSGNTIYF. As DNA, the CDR3 is TGTGCCAGCAGCCCTGGCGTCTCTGGAAACACCATATATTTT.